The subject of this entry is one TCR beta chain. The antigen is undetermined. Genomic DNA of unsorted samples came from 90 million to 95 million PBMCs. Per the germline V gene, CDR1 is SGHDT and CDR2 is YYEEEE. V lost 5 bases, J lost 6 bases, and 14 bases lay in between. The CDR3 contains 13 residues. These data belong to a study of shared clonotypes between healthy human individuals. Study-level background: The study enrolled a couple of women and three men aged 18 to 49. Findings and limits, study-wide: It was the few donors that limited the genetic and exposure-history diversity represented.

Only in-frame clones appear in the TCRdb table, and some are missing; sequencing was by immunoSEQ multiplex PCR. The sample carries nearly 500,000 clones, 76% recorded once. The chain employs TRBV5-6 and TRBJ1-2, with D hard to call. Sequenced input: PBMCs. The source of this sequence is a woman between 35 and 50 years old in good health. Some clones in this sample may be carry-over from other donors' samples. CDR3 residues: CASSFSSSNGYTF. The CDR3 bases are TGTGCCAGCAGTTTCTCCTCGAGTAATGGCTACACCTTC.